This TCR beta chain was captured in a study of cytomegalovirus exposure and HLA in healthy donors. CDR3 length equals 16 residues. Germline V gives CDR1 MNHNY, CDR2 SVGAGI (reference sequence). V shed 8 bases, J shed 6 bases, and the junction held 13 bases outside the gene matches. In the PCR, 60 Vbeta and 13 Jbeta primers were used. Profiled with immunoSEQ multiplex PCR; TCRdb holds only in-frame clones, not every one. Here the sample spans about 120,000 clones, less than 80% being singletons. As for the donors, each was a healthy bone marrow donor. V usage is TRBV6-6 and J usage is TRBJ2-3; TRBD1 matches 11 bases. The sample was PBMCs. This sequence originates from a middle-aged woman in good health and CMV-seropositive. CDR3 nucleotide sequence: TGTGCCAGCTGGGAGCTGGGGACAGGGGGGGAGGATACGCAGTATTTT. Translation: CASWELGTGGEDTQYF.